A selection of T cell receptor beta chains follows, all from one sample in a study of molecular identifiers for immune sequencing clone quantification. TCRdb used MiXCR to reprocess the PCR reads, holding one entry per CDR3 protein. This repertoire shows hundreds of thousands of distinct CDR3 sequences, about 25% found once; its top ten account for about 0.73%. Sequencing was performed on naive CD8+ T cells from blood, with Jurkat cell RNA spiked in. The receptors originated from a human donor in good health. Some libraries in this study had Jurkat cell RNA spiked in. Both conserved end residues are part of each CDR3. Fields, in order: clone size, J gene, D gene, V gene, CDR3 DNA, CDR3 protein. A D gene is named only where the DNA matches it firmly. Clone size is stated in some rows and not others, as once, few, many or a class when expanded.

clone size: few
J gene: TRBJ2-1
D gene: .
V gene: TRBV10-3
CDR3 DNA: TGTGCCATCGGTCCCGGTGGGCAGTTCTTC
CDR3 protein: CAIGPGGQFF

clone size: many
J gene: TRBJ2-5
D gene: .
V gene: TRBV5-1
CDR3 DNA: TGCGCCAGCAGCTTGGCTGGGTCAGGGGAGACCCAGTACTTC
CDR3 protein: CASSLAGSGETQYF

clone size: few
J gene: TRBJ2-5
D gene: TRBD2
V gene: TRBV5-6
CDR3 DNA: TGTGCCACCGGGGCGGGAGGGCCATCGGAGACCCAGTACTTC
CDR3 protein: CATGAGGPSETQYF

clone size: few
J gene: TRBJ2-2
D gene: .
V gene: TRBV20-1
CDR3 DNA: TGCAGTGCTAGAGGGACAGACCGAAAGAACACCGGGGAGCTGTTTTTT
CDR3 protein: CSARGTDRKNTGELFF

clone size: few
J gene: TRBJ2-7
D gene: TRBD1
V gene: TRBV19
CDR3 DNA: TGTGCCAGCCGGGTACAGGGGGCCTACGAGCAGTACTTC
CDR3 protein: CASRVQGAYEQYF

clone size: .
J gene: TRBJ2-7
D gene: .
V gene: TRBV6-2/TRBV6-3
CDR3 DNA: TGTGCCAGCAGTCCTAGGTCTATGGACGCACCCGAGCAGTACTTC
CDR3 protein: CASSPRSMDAPEQYF

clone size: .
J gene: TRBJ2-7
D gene: TRBD2
V gene: TRBV20-1
CDR3 DNA: TGCAGTGCTAGCCGGGGGGTCTACGAGCAGTACTTC
CDR3 protein: CSASRGVYEQYF

clone size: few
J gene: TRBJ2-7
D gene: .
V gene: TRBV19
CDR3 DNA: TGTGCCAGTAGCGATGGCCGGGACGGTGGCTCCTACGAGCAGTACTTC
CDR3 protein: CASSDGRDGGSYEQYF

clone size: .
J gene: TRBJ2-1
D gene: .
V gene: TRBV7-8
CDR3 DNA: TGTGCCAGCAGCCGGCGGGCTGGGACGGCCGCTTACAATGAGCAGTTCTTC
CDR3 protein: CASSRRAGTAAYNEQFF

clone size: .
J gene: TRBJ2-2
D gene: .
V gene: TRBV15
CDR3 DNA: TGTGCCACCAGCAGAGTCCCGGACACCGGGGAGCTGTTTTTT
CDR3 protein: CATSRVPDTGELFF

clone size: many
J gene: TRBJ2-2
D gene: TRBD2
V gene: TRBV2
CDR3 DNA: TGTGCCAGCAGTGAAACCGGGACTAGCGGGAAACCTGCGAACACCGGGGAGCTGTTTTTT
CDR3 protein: CASSETGTSGKPANTGELFF

clone size: .
J gene: TRBJ2-5
D gene: TRBD1
V gene: TRBV9
CDR3 DNA: TGTGCCAGCAGCTCCGAGGGTAGGGGGCTCCAAGAGACCCAGTACTTC
CDR3 protein: CASSSEGRGLQETQYF

clone size: once
J gene: TRBJ2-3
D gene: TRBD2
V gene: TRBV7-9
CDR3 DNA: TGTGCCAGCAGCTTAGATCAGACTAGCGGGGGCCCGACAGATACGCAGTATTTT
CDR3 protein: CASSLDQTSGGPTDTQYF

clone size: few
J gene: TRBJ2-1
D gene: TRBD2
V gene: TRBV19
CDR3 DNA: TGTGCCAGTAGTAAGAAGCGGGGGGGGATCTACAATGAGCAGTTCTTC
CDR3 protein: CASSKKRGGIYNEQFF

clone size: many
J gene: TRBJ2-7
D gene: .
V gene: TRBV19
CDR3 DNA: TGTGCCAGTAGTACGAGGGACGGGCCCTACGAGCAGTACTTC
CDR3 protein: CASSTRDGPYEQYF

clone size: few
J gene: TRBJ1-1
D gene: .
V gene: TRBV14
CDR3 DNA: TGTGCCAGCAGCCAAGATTGGGACACTGAAGCTTTCTTT
CDR3 protein: CASSQDWDTEAFF

clone size: many
J gene: TRBJ1-4
D gene: TRBD1
V gene: TRBV5-4
CDR3 DNA: TGTGCCAGCAGCTTGTCTGGGACAGGGTATGAAAAACTGTTTTTT
CDR3 protein: CASSLSGTGYEKLFF